A selection of T cell receptor beta chains follows, all from one sample in a study of blood T cells in healthy people across ages. TCRdb recomputed calls from the 5' RACE reads with MiXCR, one row per CDR3 protein. Of around 500,000 distinct CDR3 sequences in the sample, more than 45% are singletons; the top ten hold 20% to 25%. The source material was blood. The receptors originated from a man older than 75 in good health. Both conserved end residues are part of each CDR3. A D gene is named only where the DNA matches it firmly. The size entry is marked missing in some rows and otherwise reads once, few, many or a size class.

size,V,J,D,CDR3,DNA
few,TRBV10-3,TRBJ2-3,TRBD1,CAIRATGGTDTQYF,TGTGCCATCAGAGCTACAGGGGGCACAGATACGCAGTATTTT
many,TRBV6-6,TRBJ2-5,.,CASRIGPAPSREQYF,TGTGCCAGCAGGATCGGGCCAGCCCCCTCACGGGAGCAGTACTTC
.,TRBV12-3/TRBV12-4,TRBJ2-5,.,CASSRAREATQYF,TGTGCCAGCAGCAGAGCGAGGGAAGCGACCCAGTACTTC
.,TRBV29-1,TRBJ1-3,TRBD1,CSAGDRGSSGNTIYF,TGCAGCGCGGGGGACAGAGGTAGCTCTGGAAACACCATATATTTT
.,TRBV10-1,TRBJ2-3,.,CASSGGRGPAIDTQYF,TGCGCCAGCAGTGGAGGACGGGGCCCCGCGATAGATACGCAGTATTTT
.,TRBV27,TRBJ1-1,.,CASSLLGAGGQNTEAFF,TGTGCCAGCAGTTTATTGGGTGCAGGTGGCCAGAACACTGAAGCTTTCTTT
.,TRBV7-2,TRBJ2-7,TRBD2,CASSFSGSFDEQYF,TGTGCCAGCAGCTTTAGCGGGAGTTTCGACGAGCAGTACTTC
.,TRBV27,TRBJ1-2,.,CASSLYGQPIYGYTF,TGTGCCAGCAGTTTATACGGACAGCCTATCTATGGCTACACCTTC
.,TRBV3-1,TRBJ2-1,TRBD2,CASSQEILGQALRAGGPVDEQFF,TGTGCCAGCAGCCAAGAGATTTTGGGACAGGCCCTTAGAGCGGGAGGGCCAGTCGATGAGCAGTTCTTC
few,TRBV7-2,TRBJ2-3,.,CASGARRTDTQYF,TGTGCCAGCGGCGCGAGGCGCACAGATACGCAGTATTTT
few,TRBV20-1,TRBJ2-3,.,CSAKKGGAGSFITDTQYF,TGCAGTGCCAAGAAAGGAGGGGCGGGATCATTTATCACAGATACGCAGTATTTT
.,TRBV12-3/TRBV12-4,TRBJ2-5,.,CASSDSLMKETQYF,TGTGCCAGCAGTGATAGTCTGATGAAAGAGACCCAGTACTTC
few,TRBV7-2,TRBJ1-2,.,CASSLVTGSNLGGYTF,TGTGCCAGCAGCTTAGTTACAGGTTCCAACCTAGGTGGCTACACCTTC
.,TRBV20-1,TRBJ1-1,.,CSARVPPGNTEAFF,TGCAGTGCTAGAGTCCCGCCAGGGAACACTGAAGCTTTCTTT
.,TRBV20-1,TRBJ1-1,TRBD1,CSVARGPGTEAFF,TGCAGTGTTGCCAGGGGGCCGGGCACTGAAGCTTTCTTT
.,TRBV6-2/TRBV6-3,TRBJ2-1,.,CASSYSSSTAEQFF,TGTGCCAGCAGTTACTCCTCAAGCACAGCTGAGCAGTTCTTC
.,TRBV11-1,TRBJ2-3,TRBD1,CASSRDRGETDTQYF,TGTGCCAGCAGCCGGGACAGGGGAGAAACAGATACGCAGTATTTT